These 17 T cell receptor beta chains were sequenced from one sample in a study of regulatory T cells in long-lasting Graves disease. Specified time point: newly diagnosed GD, antithyroid drugs for less than 3 months. Extracted RNA from PBMCs served as the source of the TCR library. iRepertoire HTBI primers and Arm-PCR of CDR3 regions built TCR beta libraries. TCRdb reprocessed the multiplex PCR reads via MiXCR and lists one record per CDR3 protein. The table lists about 540,000 distinct CDR3 sequences, less than 15% of them singletons. This same sample was also part of a study on T cells in Graves' hyperthyroidism and ophthalmopathy.

The starting material was peripheral blood mononuclear cells (PBMCs), obtained at new diagnosis, from a patient treated with antithyroid drugs. The receptors stem from a man aged 25-45 years with Graves disease.

The gene calls are TRBV19 and TRBJ2-7; D is ambiguous. The CDR3 has 15 amino acids. Germline-derived CDR1 and CDR2 are LNHDA and SQIVND (reference sequence). Trimming removed 5 bases at V and 0 bases at J, with 14 bases between. The CDR3 sequence: CASSSDPRGSYEQYF. CDR3 sequence (DNA): TGTGCCAGTAGTTCTGACCCCCGAGGCTCCTACGAGCAGTACTTC.

On this clonotype itself: A read error may explain this, as a much larger clone is one base away. The chain links TRBV29-1 to TRBJ2-2; tentative D call: TRBD1 (6 bases). CDR3 size: 15 residues. Germline CDR1 is SQVTM and CDR2 is ANQGSEA. CDR3 sequence reads: CSVEEDSPNTVELFF. The CDR3 DNA reads TGCAGCGTTGAAGAGGACAGCCCGAACACCGTGGAGCTGTTTTTT.

There are many counts of this clonotype. The CDR3: CASSTGPAFF. The DNA of the CDR3 is TGTGCCAGCAGCACCGGGCCGGCTTTCTTT. The V call is TRBV2, the J call TRBJ1-1; D unclear. The germline V and J ends were trimmed by 6 bases and 11 bases, with 10 bases remaining between them. In germline, CDR1 is SNHLY, CDR2 FYNNEI. The CDR3 is 10 amino acids. The full variable domain, rest sourced from reference TRBV2 and TRBJ1-1, is EPEVTQTPSHQVTQMGQEVILRCVPISNHLYFYWYRQILGQKVEFLVSFYNNEISEKSEIFDDQFSVERPDGSNFTLKIRSTKLEDSAMYFCASSTGPAFFGQGTRLTVV.

There are many counts of this clonotype. This chain connects TRBV7-9 to TRBJ2-1, with 12 nucleotides matching TRBD2. The CDR3 covers 15 residues. CDR1 is SEHNR and CDR2 is FQNEAQ in the germline V gene (reference sequence). J lost 5 bases, V lost 2 bases, and 1 base had no gene match. The CDR3 nucleotides read TGTGCCAGCAGCTTACTAGCGGGAGGGAACAATGAGCAGTTCTTC. Protein sequence: CASSLLAGGNNEQFF.

CDR3 DNA sequence: TGTGCCAGCAGTTACTCGGAGGGGTGGGACTATGGCTACACCTTC. Protein: CASSYSEGWDYGYTF. V and J are TRBV6-6 and TRBJ1-2, with D possibly matching TRBD1 (5 bases). From germline, CDR1 is MNHNY and CDR2 SVGAGI (reference sequence). V dropped 0 bases and J dropped 3 bases, with 11 bases sitting between them. This CDR3 spans 15 amino acids.

Points on this clonotype: Being one base from a much bigger clone, this may be a read error. This CDR3 is CSARDGGRDILGETQYF. The CDR3 DNA sequence: TGCAGTGCTAGAGATGGCGGGAGGGACATACTAGGAGAGACCCAGTACTTC. This chain links TRBV20-1 with TRBJ2-3, with 9 bases aligning to TRBD2. The J call is uncertain, as TRBJ2-5 better fits the DNA end. CDR3 size: 17 residues. CDR1 is DFQATT and CDR2 is SNEGSKA in the germline V gene (reference sequence).

V is TRBV3-1 and J is TRBJ2-7; a possible D gene is TRBD2 (5 bases). V was trimmed by 0 bases and J by 0 bases, leaving 6 bases between them. The CDR3 spans 14 residues. Looked up from germline, CDR1 is LGHDT and CDR2 is YNNKEL (reference sequence). The CDR3 loop is CASSQEGASYEQYF. The CDR3 nucleotides read TGTGCCAGCAGCCAAGAGGGAGCCTCCTACGAGCAGTACTTC.

This clonotype has ten or more counts. The rearrangement uses TRBV30 and TRBJ1-1; a possible D gene is TRBD1 (5 bases). This CDR3 comprises 11 residues. Germline V gene lookup returns CDR1 GTSNPN and CDR2 SVGIG (reference sequence). Trimming removed 5 bases at V and 4 bases at J, with 8 bases between. The CDR3 DNA is TGTGCCTGGGACAGTGGCACTGAAGCTTTCTTT. Its protein is CAWDSGTEAFF.

This clonotype was picked up many times. The V and J genes are TRBV2 and TRBJ2-3, with 10 nucleotides matching TRBD2. CDR3 length equals 15 residues. The V gene end was trimmed by 4 bases and the J gene end by 4 bases; junction bases not matched to a gene: 5. Germline loops: CDR1 SNHLY, CDR2 FYNNEI. In nucleotides, the CDR3 is TGTGCCAGCAGTGTGGCTAGCGGGAGAGCAGATACGCAGTATTTT. Encoded protein: CASSVASGRADTQYF.

This clonotype was seen more than once but under ten times. The gene calls are TRBV29-1 and TRBJ2-3, with TRBD2 matching over 8 bases. Trimming cost V 4 bases and J 2 bases; bases outside gene matches: 8. CDR3 length: 15 amino acids. CDR1 is SQVTM and CDR2 is ANQGSEA in the germline V gene. The CDR3 protein is CSVVSGTSSTDTQYF. In DNA form, the CDR3 reads TGCAGCGTTGTTTCCGGGACTAGTTCCACAGATACGCAGTATTTT.

This clonotype has just one count. V is TRBV27 and J is TRBJ2-1; D unresolved. CDR3 length: 11 residues. V was clipped by 7 bases and J by 6 bases, with 7 bases between them. CDR1 and CDR2 (germline): MNHEY, SMNVEV (reference sequence). The CDR3 nucleotides read TGTGCCAGCAAGAAAGGCAATGAGCAGTTCTTC. As protein: CASKKGNEQFF.

This clonotype came up a few times. The DNA of the CDR3 is TGCGCCAGCAGCCCCCCGGGACTAGCGGGCGAGCAGTACTTC. Amino acids: CASSPPGLAGEQYF. The rearrangement joins TRBV4-1 to TRBJ2-7, with 12 bases that match TRBD2. After removal of 4 bases from V and 6 bases from J, the junction contained 4 bases not matched to a gene. CDR1 and CDR2 from the germline V gene are MGHRA and YSYEKL. The CDR3 has 14 amino acids.

Only a few counts were recorded for this clonotype. This chain connects TRBV6-1 to TRBJ1-5; D gene unclear. The V end was cut by 10 bases, the J end by 0 bases, with 10 bases between. This CDR3 contains 13 residues. Germline lookup yields CDR1 MNHNS and CDR2 SASEGT. Written as DNA, the CDR3 is TGTGCCACACGCCGGGGTAGCAATCAGCCCCAGCATTTT. This gives the protein CATRRGSNQPQHF.

The V gene is TRBV27, the J gene TRBJ2-2; D might be TRBD2 (6 bases). V lost 0 bases, J lost 4 bases, and 15 bases lay in between. The CDR3 contains 17 residues. The V gene's germline CDR1 is MNHEY and CDR2 SMNVEV (reference sequence). In DNA form, the CDR3 reads TGTGCCAGCAGTTTATCGACTTGGGGAGCGGGCACCGGGGAGCTGTTTTTT. This sequence encodes CASSLSTWGAGTGELFF.

This clonotype was seen more than once but under ten times. The chain uses TRBV19 and TRBJ1-3; no clear D gene. Trimming shortened V by 3 bases and J by 9 bases, and 15 bases separated the two germline ends. This CDR3 has 14 amino acids. The germline V gene has CDR1 LNHDA and CDR2 SQIVND (reference sequence). The CDR3 loop reads CASSIQLGRGTIYF. CDR3 bases: TGTGCCAGTAGTATTCAATTGGGCCGCGGCACCATATATTTT.

This clonotype occurred many times. The chain joins TRBV29-1 to TRBJ1-5; D possibly corresponds to TRBD1 (6 bases). The CDR3 sequence is 14 residues long. The germline CDR1 and CDR2 sequences are SQVTM and ANQGSEA. V was trimmed by 4 bases and J by 3 bases, leaving 13 bases between them. The CDR3 loop is CSVVGGGLNQPQHF. The CDR3 bases are TGCAGCGTTGTGGGTGGGGGGCTCAATCAGCCCCAGCATTTT.

This clonotype turned up a few times. The chain uses TRBV27 and TRBJ2-5; possibly TRBD1 or TRBD2 for D (6 bases each). CDR1 MNHEY and CDR2 SMNVEV come from the germline V gene (reference sequence). The CDR3 length is 14 residues. The germline V and J ends were trimmed by 7 bases and 5 bases, with 17 bases remaining between them. The CDR3 coding sequence is TGTGCCAGCACCCGGGGGCCGGCGTACGAGACCCAGTACTTC. Translation: CASTRGPAYETQYF.